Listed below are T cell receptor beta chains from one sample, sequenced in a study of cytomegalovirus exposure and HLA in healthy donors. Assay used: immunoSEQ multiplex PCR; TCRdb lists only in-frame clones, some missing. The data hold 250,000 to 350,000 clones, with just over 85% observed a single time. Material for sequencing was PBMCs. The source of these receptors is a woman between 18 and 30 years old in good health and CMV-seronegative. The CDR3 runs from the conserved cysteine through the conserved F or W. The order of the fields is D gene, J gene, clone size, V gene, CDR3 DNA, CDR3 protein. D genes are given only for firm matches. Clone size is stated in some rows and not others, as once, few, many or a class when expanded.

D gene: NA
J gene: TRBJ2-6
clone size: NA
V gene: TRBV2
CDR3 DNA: TGTGCCAGCAAAAGAGAGAGCTCTGGGGCCAACGTCCTGACTTTC
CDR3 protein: CASKRESSGANVLTF

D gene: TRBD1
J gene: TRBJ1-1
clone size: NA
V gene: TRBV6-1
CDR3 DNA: TGTGCCAGCAGTATCTGGGGACAGGGGGCTGAAGCTTTCTTT
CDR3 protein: CASSIWGQGAEAFF

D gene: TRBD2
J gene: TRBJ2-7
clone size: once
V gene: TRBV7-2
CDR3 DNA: TGTGCCAGCAGCCCGGGGGGGGCCGAGCAGTACTTC
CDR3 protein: CASSPGGAEQYF

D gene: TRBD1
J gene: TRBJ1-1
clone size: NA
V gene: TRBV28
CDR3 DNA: TGTGCCAGCACACAGGGGGGGACTGAAGCTTTCTTT
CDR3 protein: CASTQGGTEAFF

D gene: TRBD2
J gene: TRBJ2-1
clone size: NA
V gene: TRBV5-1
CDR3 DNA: TGCGCCAGCAGCTTTCTAGGGAGGGATGAGCAGTTCTTC
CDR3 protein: CASSFLGRDEQFF

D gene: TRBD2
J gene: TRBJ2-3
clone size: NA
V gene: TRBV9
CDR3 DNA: TGTGCCAGCAGCCCCCAGGGACTATTAGATACGCAGTATTTT
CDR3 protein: CASSPQGLLDTQYF

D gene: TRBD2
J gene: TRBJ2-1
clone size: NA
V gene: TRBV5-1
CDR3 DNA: TGCGCCAGCAGCTTGGCAATTTCGGGACTAGCGCCCAATGAGCAGTTCTTC
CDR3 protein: CASSLAISGLAPNEQFF

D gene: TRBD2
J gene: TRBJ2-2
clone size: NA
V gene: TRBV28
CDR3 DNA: TGTGCCAGCAGTCTAGCGGGAGTCACCGGGGAGCTGTTTTTT
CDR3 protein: CASSLAGVTGELFF

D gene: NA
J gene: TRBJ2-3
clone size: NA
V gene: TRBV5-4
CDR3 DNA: TGTGCCAGCCCTTCCACAGATACGCAGTATTTT
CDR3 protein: CASPSTDTQYF

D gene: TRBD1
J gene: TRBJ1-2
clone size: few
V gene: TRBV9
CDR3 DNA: TGTGCCAGCAGCCCACAGGGGGACTATGGCTACACCTTC
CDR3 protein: CASSPQGDYGYTF

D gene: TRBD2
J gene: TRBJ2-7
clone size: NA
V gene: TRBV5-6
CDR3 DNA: TGTGCCAGCAGCGGGGGACTAGAGGACTACGAGCAGTACTTC
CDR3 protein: CASSGGLEDYEQYF

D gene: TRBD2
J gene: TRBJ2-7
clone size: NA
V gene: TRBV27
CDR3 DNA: TGTGCCAGCAGTCCAACGGCCACTAGCGGGTGGTACGAGCAGTACTTC
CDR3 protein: CASSPTATSGWYEQYF

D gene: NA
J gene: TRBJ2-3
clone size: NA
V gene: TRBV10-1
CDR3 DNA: TGCGCCAGCAGTGAGCCCCCGGGGGTCTGGACGGGTACAGATACGCAGTATTTT
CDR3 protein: CASSEPPGVWTGTDTQYF

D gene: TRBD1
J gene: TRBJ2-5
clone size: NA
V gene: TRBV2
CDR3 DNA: TGTGCAGATAGCCGGGACAGGGGACAAGAGACCCAGTACTTC
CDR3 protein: CADSRDRGQETQYF

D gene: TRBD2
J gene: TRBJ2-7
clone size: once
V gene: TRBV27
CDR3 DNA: TGTGCCAGCAGGGGACTAGCCGTTCTCAGGAGCTCCTACGAGCAGTACTTC
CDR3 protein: CASRGLAVLRSSYEQYF

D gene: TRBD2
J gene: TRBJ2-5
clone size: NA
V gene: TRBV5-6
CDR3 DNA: TGTGCCAGCAGCTTGGGGATCTGGCGGGAGGGCCAAGAGACCCAGTACTTC
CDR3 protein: CASSLGIWREGQETQYF

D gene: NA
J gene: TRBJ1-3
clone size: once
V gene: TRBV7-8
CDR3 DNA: TGTGCCAGCAGTCAGGCCATATTTGGAAACACCATATATTTT
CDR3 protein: CASSQAIFGNTIYF

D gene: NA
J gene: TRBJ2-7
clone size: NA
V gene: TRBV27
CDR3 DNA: TGTGCCGGGGGGACTCGCCTCTACGAGCAGTACTTC
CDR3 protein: CAGGTRLYEQYF

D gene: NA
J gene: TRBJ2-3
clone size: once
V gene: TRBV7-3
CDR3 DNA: TGTGCCAGCAGCATCATTGGGGGAGGATTAACAGATACGCAGTATTTT
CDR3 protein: CASSIIGGGLTDTQYF

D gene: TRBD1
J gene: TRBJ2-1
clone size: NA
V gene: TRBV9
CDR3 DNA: TGTGCCAGCAGCCCGCAAGGACAGGGATTCGTCAATGAGCAGTTCTTC
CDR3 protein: CASSPQGQGFVNEQFF

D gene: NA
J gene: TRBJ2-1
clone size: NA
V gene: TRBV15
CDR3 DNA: TGTGCCACCAGCCCGAATTACGCGAATGAGCAGTTCTTC
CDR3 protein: CATSPNYANEQFF

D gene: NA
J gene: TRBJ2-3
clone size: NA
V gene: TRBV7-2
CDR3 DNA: TGTGCCAGCAGCTTCCGAGGCACAGATACGCAGTATTTT
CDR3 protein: CASSFRGTDTQYF

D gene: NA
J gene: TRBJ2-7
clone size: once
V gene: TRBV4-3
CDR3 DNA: TGCGCCAGCAGCCAAGATCTAATGGGACAATACGAGCAGTACTTC
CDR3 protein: CASSQDLMGQYEQYF

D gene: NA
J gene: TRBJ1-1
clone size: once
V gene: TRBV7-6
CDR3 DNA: TGTGCCAGCAGCTTTCCCCCAATCAGGGGTATGAACACTGAAGCTTTCTTT
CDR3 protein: CASSFPPIRGMNTEAFF

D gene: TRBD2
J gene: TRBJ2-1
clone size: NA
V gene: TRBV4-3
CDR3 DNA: TGCGCCAGCAGCCCGCATTCTAGCGGGAGCTGGAATGAGCAGTTCTTC
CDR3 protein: CASSPHSSGSWNEQFF

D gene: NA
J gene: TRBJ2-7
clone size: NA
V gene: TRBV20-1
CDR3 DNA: TGCAGTGCTAGCCTTAACTACGAGCAGTACTTC
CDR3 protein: CSASLNYEQYF

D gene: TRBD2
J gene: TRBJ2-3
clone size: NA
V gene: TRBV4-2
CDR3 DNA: TGTGCCAGCAGCCTTGCGGCGGGAGGAGTCACAGATACGCAGTATTTT
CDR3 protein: CASSLAAGGVTDTQYF

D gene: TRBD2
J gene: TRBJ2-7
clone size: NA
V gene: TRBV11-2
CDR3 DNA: TGTGCCAGCAGCTTGGGACTAGCGGGAGTGTACGAGCAGTACTTC
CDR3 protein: CASSLGLAGVYEQYF

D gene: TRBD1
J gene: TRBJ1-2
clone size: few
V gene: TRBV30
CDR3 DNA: TGTGCCTGGAGCGCTACAGGGGGCGAGGGCTACACCTTC
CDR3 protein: CAWSATGGEGYTF

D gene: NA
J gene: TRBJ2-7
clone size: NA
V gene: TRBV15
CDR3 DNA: TGTGCCACCAGCAGTATGAGGGAATTAGGCGAGCAGTACTTC
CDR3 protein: CATSSMRELGEQYF

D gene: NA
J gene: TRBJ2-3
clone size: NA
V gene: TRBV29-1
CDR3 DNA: TGCAGCGTTGAAGCCAGGGGCCTCAGCACAGATACGCAGTATTTT
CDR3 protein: CSVEARGLSTDTQYF

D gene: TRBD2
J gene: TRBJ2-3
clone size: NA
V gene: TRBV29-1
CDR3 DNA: TGCAGCGTTGAAGCCCTTGGGACTAGCGGTGCAGATACGCAGTATTTT
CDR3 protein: CSVEALGTSGADTQYF

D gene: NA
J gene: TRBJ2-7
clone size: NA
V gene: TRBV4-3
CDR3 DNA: TGCACCAGCAGCCAATCCGAGGCCTACGAGCAGTACTTC
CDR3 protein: CTSSQSEAYEQYF

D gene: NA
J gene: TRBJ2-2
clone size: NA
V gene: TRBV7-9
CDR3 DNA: TGTGCCAGCTCATACACCTTGGACACCGGGGAGCTGTTTTTT
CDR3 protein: CASSYTLDTGELFF

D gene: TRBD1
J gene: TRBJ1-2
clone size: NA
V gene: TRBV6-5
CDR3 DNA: TGTGCCAGCAGGAAGGGACAGACCCCTAACTATGGCTACACCTTC
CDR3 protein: CASRKGQTPNYGYTF

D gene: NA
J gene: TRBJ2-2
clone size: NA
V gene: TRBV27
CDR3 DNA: TGTGCCAGCAGCTCACAAACCGGGGAGCTGTTTTTT
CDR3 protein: CASSSQTGELFF

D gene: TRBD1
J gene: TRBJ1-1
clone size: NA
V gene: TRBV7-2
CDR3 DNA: TGTGCCAGCAGCCCAGGGGGGGCGGGGGGCAACACTGAAGCTTTCTTT
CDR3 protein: CASSPGGAGGNTEAFF

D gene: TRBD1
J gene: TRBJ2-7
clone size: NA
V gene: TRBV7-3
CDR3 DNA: TGTGCCAGCAGCTTACGGCCAGGGGGCGAGTACGAGCAGTACTTC
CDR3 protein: CASSLRPGGEYEQYF

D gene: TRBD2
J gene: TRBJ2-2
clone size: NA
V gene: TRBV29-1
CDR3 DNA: TGCAGCGTTGAATGGGGGGGAAACACCGGGGAGCTGTTTTTT
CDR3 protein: CSVEWGGNTGELFF

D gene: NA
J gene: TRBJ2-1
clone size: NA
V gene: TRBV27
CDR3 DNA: TGTGCCAGCAGTCCCAATCCGCCTACCCCCTTCTTC
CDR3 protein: CASSPNPPTPFF

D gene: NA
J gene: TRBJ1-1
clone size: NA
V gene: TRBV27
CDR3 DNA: TGTGCCAGCAGTTTACGGACTCAGAACGAAGCTTTCTTT
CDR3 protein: CASSLRTQNEAFF

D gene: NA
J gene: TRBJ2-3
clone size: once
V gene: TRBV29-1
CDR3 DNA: TGCAGCGGCGGTGGGGGGGCCCGCACAGATACGCAGTATTTT
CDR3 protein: CSGGGGARTDTQYF

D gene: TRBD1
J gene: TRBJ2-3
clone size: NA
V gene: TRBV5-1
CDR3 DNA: TGCGCCAGCAGCTTGGCCAGGGGGCGTACTACAGATACGCAGTATTTT
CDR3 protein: CASSLARGRTTDTQYF

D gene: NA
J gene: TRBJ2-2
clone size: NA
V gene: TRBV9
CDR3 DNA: TGTGCCAGCAGCGTAGGAATTAGCGGCGCCGGGGAGCTGTTTTTT
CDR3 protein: CASSVGISGAGELFF

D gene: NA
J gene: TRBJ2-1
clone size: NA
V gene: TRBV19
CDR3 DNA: TGTGCCAGTAGCCAAGATAAGGCCAACGGGCGGGATGAGCAGTTCTTC
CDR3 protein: CASSQDKANGRDEQFF

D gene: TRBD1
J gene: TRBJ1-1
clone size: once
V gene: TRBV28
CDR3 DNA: TGTGCCAGCAGTTTACCCCCGGGACAGGTTGACACTGAAGCTTTCTTT
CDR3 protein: CASSLPPGQVDTEAFF

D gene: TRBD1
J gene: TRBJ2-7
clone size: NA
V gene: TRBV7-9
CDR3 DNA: TGTGCCAGCAGCTTAGGACAGGGGGTTTCCTACGAGCAGTACTTC
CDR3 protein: CASSLGQGVSYEQYF

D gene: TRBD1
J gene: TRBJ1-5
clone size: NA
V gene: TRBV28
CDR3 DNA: TGTGCCAGCAGTTGGGGACAGGGAGATCAGCCCCAGCATTTT
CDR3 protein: CASSWGQGDQPQHF

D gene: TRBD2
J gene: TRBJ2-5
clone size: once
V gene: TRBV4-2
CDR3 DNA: TGTGCCAGCAGCCAAGGGGCAGCGGGAGAGGTGGACCAAGAGACCCAGTACTTC
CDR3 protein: CASSQGAAGEVDQETQYF

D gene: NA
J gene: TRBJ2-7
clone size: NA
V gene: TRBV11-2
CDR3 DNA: TGTGCCAGCAGCTTAGGGCCTAGCTCCTACGAGCAGTACTTC
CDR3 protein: CASSLGPSSYEQYF